The clone carrying this T cell receptor beta chain turned up a few times. The CDR3 length is 15 residues. The germline CDR1 and CDR2 sequences are MGHRA and YSYEKL. Trimming removed 2 bases from V and 1 base from J, with 11 bases in between. This entry belongs to a study of T-cell memory formation after mild COVID-19. MiXCR, applied by TCRdb to the 5' RACE reads, yields one record per CDR3 protein. This sample has roughly 110,000 distinct CDR3 sequences; over 13% occur once, and the top ten carry about 39%. The chain has TRBV4-1 and TRBJ1-1; tentatively, D is TRBD1 (6 bases). The TCR was taken from a man between 18 and 35 years old who had mild COVID-19 (a few samples of this study predate the infection). Cell type and time point are not known. What was sequenced was PBMCs or a T cell subset sorted from them (not recorded which). DNA of the CDR3: TGCGCCAGCAGCCAACTGGGACATGGGAACACTGAAGCTTTCTTT. Protein product: CASSQLGHGNTEAFF.